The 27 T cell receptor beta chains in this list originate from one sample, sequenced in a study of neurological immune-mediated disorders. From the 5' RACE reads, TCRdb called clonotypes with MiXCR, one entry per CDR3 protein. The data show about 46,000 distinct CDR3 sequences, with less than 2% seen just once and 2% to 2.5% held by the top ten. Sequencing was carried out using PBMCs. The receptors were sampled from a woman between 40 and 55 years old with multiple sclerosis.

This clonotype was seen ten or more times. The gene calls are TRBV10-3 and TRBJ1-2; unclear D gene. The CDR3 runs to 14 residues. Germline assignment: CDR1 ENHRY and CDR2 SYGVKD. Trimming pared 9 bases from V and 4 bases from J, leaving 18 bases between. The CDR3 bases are TGTGCCATTTCCCAGAGCCGGGAGGGCTATGGCTACACCTTC. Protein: CAISQSREGYGYTF.

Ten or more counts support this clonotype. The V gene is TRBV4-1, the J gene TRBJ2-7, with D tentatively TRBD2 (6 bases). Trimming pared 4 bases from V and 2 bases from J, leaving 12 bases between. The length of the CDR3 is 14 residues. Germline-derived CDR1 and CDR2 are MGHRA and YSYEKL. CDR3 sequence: CASSLRTTTYEQYF. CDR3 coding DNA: TGCGCCAGCAGCCTTCGGACTACCACCTACGAGCAGTACTTC.

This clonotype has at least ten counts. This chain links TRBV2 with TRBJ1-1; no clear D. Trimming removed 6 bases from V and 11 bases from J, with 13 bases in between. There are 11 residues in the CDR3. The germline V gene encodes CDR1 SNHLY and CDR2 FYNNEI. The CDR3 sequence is CASSDMLRAFF. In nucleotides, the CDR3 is TGTGCCAGCAGCGACATGCTCCGGGCTTTCTTT.

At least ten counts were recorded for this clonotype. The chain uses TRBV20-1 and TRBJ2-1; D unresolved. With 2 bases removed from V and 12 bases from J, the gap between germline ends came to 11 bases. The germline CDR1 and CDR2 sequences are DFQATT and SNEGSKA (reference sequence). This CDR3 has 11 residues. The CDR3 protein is CSARNGAGQFF. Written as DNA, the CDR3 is TGCAGTGCTAGAAACGGAGCCGGGCAGTTCTTC.

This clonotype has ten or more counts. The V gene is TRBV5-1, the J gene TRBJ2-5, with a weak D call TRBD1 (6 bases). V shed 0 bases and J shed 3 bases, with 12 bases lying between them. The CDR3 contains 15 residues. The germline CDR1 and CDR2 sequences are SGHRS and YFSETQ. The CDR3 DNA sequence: TGCGCCAGCAGCTTGGCCCCAGGGGTAGAAGAGACCCAGTACTTC. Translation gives CASSLAPGVEETQYF.

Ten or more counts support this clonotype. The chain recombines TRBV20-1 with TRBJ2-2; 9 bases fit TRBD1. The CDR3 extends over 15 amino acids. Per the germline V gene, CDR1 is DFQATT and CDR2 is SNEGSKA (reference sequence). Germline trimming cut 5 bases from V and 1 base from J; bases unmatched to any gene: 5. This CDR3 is CSAEQGAKNTGELFF. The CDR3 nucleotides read TGCAGTGCTGAACAGGGGGCGAAGAACACCGGGGAGCTGTTTTTT.

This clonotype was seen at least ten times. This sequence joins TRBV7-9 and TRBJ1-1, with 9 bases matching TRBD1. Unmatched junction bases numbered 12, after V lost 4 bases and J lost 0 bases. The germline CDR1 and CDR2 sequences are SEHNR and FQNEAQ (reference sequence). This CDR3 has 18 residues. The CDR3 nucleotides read TGTGCCAGCAGCTCCCTGGGGCGCAGACAGGGGGTGAACACTGAAGCTTTCTTT. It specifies CASSSLGRRQGVNTEAFF.

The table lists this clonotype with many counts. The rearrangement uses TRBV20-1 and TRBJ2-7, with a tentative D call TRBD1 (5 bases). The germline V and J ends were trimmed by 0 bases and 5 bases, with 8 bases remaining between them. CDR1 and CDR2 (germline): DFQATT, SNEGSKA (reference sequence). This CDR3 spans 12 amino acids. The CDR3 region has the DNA TGCAGTGCTAGAGAATGGGGCCACGAGCAGTACTTC. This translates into CSAREWGHEQYF.

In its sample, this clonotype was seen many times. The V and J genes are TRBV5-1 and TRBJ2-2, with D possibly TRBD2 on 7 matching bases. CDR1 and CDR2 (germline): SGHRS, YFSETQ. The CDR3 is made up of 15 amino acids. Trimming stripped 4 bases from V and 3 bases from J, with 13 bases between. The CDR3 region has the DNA TGCGCCAGCAGCCAGGCCGGGGGGCACACCGGGGAGCTGTTTTTT. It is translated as CASSQAGGHTGELFF.

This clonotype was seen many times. The CDR3, as DNA: TGTGCCAGCAGCCAATTCTGGCAGGGTGGCTACACCTTC. Its translation: CASSQFWQGGYTF. The chain links TRBV14 to TRBJ1-2, with D possibly being TRBD1 (5 bases). Germline CDR1 reads SGHDN; CDR2 reads FVKESK. CDR3 length equals 13 residues. The ends were cut back, 2 bases at V and 7 bases at J, with 11 bases in the middle.

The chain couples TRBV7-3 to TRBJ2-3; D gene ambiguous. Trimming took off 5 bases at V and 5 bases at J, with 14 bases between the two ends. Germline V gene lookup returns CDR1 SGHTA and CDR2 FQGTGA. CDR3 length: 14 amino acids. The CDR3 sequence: CASSPGPAGDTQYF. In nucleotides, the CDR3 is TGTGCCAGCAGCCCCGGACCCGCCGGAGATACGCAGTATTTT.

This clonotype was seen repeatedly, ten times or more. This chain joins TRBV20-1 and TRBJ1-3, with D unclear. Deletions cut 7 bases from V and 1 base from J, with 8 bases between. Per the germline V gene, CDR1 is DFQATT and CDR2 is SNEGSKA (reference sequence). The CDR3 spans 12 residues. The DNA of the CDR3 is TGCAGTGTAGTTAGTTCTGGAAACACCATATATTTT. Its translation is CSVVSSGNTIYF.

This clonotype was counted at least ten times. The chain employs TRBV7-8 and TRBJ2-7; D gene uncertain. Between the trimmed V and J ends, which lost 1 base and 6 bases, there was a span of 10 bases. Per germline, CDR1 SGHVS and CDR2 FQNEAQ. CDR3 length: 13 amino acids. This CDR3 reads CASSLGRFSEQYF. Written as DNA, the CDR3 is TGTGCCAGCAGCTTAGGCCGCTTCAGCGAGCAGTACTTC.

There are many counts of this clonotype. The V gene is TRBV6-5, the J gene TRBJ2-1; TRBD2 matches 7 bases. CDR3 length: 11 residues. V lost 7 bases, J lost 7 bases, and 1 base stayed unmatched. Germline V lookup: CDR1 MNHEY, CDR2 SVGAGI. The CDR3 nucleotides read TGTGCCAGCACCGGGGGGAATGAGCAGTTCTTC. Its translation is CASTGGNEQFF.

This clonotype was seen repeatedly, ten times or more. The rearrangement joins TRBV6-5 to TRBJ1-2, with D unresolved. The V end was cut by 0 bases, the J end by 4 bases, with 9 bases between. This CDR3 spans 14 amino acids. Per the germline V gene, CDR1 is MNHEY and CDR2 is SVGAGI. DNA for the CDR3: TGTGCCAGCAGTTACTCGGTGGGCGTCTATGGCTACACCTTC. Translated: CASSYSVGVYGYTF.

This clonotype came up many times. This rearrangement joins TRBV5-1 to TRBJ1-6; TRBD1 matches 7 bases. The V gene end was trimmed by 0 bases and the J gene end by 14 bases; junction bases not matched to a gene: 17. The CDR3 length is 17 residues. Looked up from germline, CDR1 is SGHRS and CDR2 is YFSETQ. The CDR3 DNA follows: TGCGCCAGCAGCTTGGGAGTATGGGACAGTCTCTATCCGGCCCTCCACTTT. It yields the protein CASSLGVWDSLYPALHF.

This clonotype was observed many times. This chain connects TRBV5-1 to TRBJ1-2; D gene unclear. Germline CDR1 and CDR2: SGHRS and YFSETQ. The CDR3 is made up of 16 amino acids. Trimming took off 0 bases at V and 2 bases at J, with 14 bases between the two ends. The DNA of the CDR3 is TGCGCCAGCAGCTTGGCCCCGGAGAAATTCAACTATGGCTACACCTTC. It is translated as CASSLAPEKFNYGYTF.

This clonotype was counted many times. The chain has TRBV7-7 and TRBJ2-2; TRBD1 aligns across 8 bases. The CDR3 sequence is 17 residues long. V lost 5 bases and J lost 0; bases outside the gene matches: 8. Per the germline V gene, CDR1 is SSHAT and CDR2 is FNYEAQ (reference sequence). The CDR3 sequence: CASSPKPQGANTGELFF. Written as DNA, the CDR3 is TGTGCCAGCAGCCCGAAGCCACAGGGGGCGAACACCGGGGAGCTGTTTTTT.

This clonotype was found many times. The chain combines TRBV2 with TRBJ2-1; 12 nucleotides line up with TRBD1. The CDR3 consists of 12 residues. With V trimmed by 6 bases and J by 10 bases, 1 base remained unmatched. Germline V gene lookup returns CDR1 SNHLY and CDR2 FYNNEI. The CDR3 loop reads CASSGTGGEQFF. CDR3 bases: TGTGCCAGCAGCGGGACAGGGGGCGAGCAGTTCTTC.

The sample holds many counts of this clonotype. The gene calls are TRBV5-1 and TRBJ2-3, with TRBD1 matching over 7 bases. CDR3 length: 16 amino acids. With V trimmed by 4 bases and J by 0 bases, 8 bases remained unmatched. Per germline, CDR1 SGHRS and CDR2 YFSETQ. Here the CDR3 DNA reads TGCGCCAGCAGCCCGGGACAGTTCTATAGCACAGATACGCAGTATTTT. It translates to CASSPGQFYSTDTQYF. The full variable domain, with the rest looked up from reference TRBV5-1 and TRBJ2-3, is KAGVTQTPRYLIKTRGQQVTLSCSPISGHRSVSWYQQTPGQGLQFLFEYFSETQRNKGNFPGRFSGRQFSNSRSEMNVSTLELGDSALYLCASSPGQFYSTDTQYFGPGTRLTVL.

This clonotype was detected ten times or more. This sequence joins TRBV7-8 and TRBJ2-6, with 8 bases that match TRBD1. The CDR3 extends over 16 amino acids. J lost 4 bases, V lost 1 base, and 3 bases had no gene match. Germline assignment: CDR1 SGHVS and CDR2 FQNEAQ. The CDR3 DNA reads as TGTGCCAGCAGCTTAGGACAGGGGAGCGGGGCCAACGTCCTGACTTTC. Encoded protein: CASSLGQGSGANVLTF.

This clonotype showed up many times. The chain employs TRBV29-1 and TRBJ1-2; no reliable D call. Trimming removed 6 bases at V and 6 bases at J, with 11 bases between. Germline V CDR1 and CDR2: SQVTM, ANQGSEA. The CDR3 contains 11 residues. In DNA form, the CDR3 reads TGCAGCGTCGAGGGTCCCGATGGCTACACCTTC. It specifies CSVEGPDGYTF.

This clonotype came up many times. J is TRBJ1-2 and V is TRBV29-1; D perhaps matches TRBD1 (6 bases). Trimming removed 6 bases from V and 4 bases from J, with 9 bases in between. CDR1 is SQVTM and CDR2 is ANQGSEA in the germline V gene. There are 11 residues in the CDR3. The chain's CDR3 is CSVATGYGYTF. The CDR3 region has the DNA TGCAGCGTGGCGACAGGCTATGGCTACACCTTC.

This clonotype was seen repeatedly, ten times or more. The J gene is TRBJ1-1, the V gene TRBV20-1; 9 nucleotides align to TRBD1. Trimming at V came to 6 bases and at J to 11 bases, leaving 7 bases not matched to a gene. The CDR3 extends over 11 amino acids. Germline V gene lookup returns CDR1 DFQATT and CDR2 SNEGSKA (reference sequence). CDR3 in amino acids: CSARGDREAFF. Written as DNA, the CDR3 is TGCAGTGCCCGAGGGGACAGGGAGGCTTTCTTT.

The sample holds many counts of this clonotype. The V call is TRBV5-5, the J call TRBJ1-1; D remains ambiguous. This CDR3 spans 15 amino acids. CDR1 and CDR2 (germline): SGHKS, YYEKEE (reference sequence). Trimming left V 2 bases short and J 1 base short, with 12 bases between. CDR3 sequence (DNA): TGTGCCAGCAGCTTCTCATGGGAGGGGAACACTGAAGCTTTCTTT. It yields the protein CASSFSWEGNTEAFF.

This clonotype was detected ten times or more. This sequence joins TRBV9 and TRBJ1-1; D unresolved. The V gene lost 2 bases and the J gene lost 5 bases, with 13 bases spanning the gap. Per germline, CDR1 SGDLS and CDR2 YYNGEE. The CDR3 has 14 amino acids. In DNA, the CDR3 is TGTGCCAGCAGCGTTTTGGACCGGGAAACTGAAGCTTTCTTT. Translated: CASSVLDRETEAFF.

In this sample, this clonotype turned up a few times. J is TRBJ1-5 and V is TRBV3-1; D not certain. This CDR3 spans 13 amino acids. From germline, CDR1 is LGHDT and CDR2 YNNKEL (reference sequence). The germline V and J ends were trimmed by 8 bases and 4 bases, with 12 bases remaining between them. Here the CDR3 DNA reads TGTGCCAGCTGGGTCGAGATAAATCAGCCCCAGCATTTT. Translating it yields CASWVEINQPQHF.